This entry features one T cell receptor (beta chain) sequence. This record comes from a study of shared clonotypes between healthy human individuals. Genomic DNA belonging to each subset was distributed in equal measure over several immunoSEQ plates. Sequenced by immunoSEQ multiplex PCR; TCRdb stores in-frame clones only, minus some. The table shows 2 million to 3 million clones, with 93% occurring only once. CDR1 is SEHNR, CDR2 FQNEAQ, per germline (reference sequence). With 5 bases clipped from V and 9 bases from J, the junction kept 9 bases outside the gene matches. The CDR3 consists of 14 residues.

This sequence was found in a man aged 18 to 30 in good health. Some clones in this sample may be carry-over from other donors' samples. The V gene is TRBV7-9, the J gene TRBJ1-5; 8 bases match TRBD1. The sample was naive CD4+ T cells from PBMCs. Subset given: CD45RA+ positively selected. The CDR3 DNA follows: TGTGCCAGCAGCCGGACAGGGACCATGGCGCCCCAGCATTTT. Protein sequence: CASSRTGTMAPQHF.